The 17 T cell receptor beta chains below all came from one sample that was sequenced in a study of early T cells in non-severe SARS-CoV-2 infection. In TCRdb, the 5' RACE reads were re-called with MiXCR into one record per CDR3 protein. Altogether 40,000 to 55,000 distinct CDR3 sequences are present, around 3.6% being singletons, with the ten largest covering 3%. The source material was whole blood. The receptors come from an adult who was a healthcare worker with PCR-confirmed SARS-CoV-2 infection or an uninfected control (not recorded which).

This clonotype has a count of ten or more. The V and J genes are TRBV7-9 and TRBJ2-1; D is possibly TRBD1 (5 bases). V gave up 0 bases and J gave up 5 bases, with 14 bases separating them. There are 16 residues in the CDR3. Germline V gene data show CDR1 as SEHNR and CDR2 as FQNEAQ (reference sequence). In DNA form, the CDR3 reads TGTGCCAGCAGCTTAGCAGGGCCAGGGTCGGACAATGAGCAGTTCTTC. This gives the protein CASSLAGPGSDNEQFF.

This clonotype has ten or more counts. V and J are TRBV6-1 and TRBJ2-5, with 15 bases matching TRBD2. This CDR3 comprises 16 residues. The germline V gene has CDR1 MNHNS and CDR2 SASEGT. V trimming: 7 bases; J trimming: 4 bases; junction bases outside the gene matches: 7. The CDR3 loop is CASTGLAGGPGETQYF. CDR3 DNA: TGTGCCAGCACCGGACTAGCGGGAGGGCCGGGAGAGACCCAGTACTTC.

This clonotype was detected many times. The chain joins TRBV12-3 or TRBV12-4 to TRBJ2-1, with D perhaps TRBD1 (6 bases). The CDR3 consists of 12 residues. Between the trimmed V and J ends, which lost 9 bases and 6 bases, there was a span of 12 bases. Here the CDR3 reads CARRQASNEQFF. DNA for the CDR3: TGTGCCAGACGACAGGCTTCCAATGAGCAGTTCTTC.

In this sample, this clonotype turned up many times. The CDR3, as DNA: TGTGCCAGCGGGGACAGGGATCAAAATGAGCAGTTCTTC. This translates into CASGDRDQNEQFF. The chain has TRBV6-6 and TRBJ2-1; TRBD1 agrees at 9 bases. Germline assignment: CDR1 MNHNY and CDR2 SVGAGI (reference sequence). CDR3 size: 13 residues. V shed 8 bases, J shed 7 bases, and the junction held 6 bases outside the gene matches.

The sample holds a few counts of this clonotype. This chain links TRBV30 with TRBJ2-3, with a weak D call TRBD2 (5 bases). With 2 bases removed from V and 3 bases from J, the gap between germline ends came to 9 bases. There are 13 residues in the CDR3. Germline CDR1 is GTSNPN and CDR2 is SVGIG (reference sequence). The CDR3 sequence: CAWSRGNTDTQYF. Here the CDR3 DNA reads TGTGCCTGGAGTCGGGGTAATACAGATACGCAGTATTTT. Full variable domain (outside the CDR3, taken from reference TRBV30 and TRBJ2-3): SQTIHQWPATLVQPVGSPLSLECTVEGTSNPNLYWYRQAAGRGLQLLFYSVGIGQISSEVPQNLSASRPQDRQFILSSKKLLLSDSGFYLCAWSRGNTDTQYFGPGTRLTVL.

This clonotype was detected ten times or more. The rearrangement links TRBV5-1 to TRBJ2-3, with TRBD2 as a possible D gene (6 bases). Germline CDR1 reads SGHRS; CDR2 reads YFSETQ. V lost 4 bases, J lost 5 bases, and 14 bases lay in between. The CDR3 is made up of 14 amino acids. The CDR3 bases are TGCGCCAGCAGCCACGGATTCGGGGGAGATACGCAGTATTTT. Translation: CASSHGFGGDTQYF.

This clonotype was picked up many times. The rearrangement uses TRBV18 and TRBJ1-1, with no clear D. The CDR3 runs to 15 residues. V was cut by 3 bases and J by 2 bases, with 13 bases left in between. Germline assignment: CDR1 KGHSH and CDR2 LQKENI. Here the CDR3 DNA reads TGTGCCAGCTCACCGTCGGGTCTCATAAACACTGAAGCTTTCTTT. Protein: CASSPSGLINTEAFF.

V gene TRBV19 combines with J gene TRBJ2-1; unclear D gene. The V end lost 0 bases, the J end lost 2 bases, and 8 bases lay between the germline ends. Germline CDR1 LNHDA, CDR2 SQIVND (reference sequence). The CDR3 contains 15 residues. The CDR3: CASSIDQKTYNEQFF. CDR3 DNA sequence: TGTGCCAGTAGTATAGATCAGAAAACCTACAATGAGCAGTTCTTC.

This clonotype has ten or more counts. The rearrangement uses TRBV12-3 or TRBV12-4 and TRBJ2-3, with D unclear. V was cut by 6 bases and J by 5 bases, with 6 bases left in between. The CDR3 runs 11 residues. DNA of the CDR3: TGTGCCAGCAGATTCTTAGATACGCAGTATTTT. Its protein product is CASRFLDTQYF.

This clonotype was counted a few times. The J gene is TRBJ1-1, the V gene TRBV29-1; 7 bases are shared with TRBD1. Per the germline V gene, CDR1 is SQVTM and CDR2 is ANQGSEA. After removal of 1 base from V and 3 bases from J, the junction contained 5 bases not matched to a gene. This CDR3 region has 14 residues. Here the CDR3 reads CSVEGTGAYTEAFF. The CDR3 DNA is TGCAGCGTTGAAGGGACAGGTGCTTACACTGAAGCTTTCTTT.

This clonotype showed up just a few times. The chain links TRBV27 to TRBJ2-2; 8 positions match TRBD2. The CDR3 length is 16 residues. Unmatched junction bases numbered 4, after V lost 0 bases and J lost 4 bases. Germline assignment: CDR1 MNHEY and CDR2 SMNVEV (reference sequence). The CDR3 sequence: CASSLSPLAGTGELFF. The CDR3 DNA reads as TGTGCCAGCAGTTTATCGCCCCTAGCGGGCACCGGGGAGCTGTTTTTT.

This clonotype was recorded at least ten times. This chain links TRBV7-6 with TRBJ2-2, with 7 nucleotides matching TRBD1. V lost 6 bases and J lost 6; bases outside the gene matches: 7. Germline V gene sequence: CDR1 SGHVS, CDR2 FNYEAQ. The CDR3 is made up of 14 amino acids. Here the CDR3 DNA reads TGTGCCAGCAGAACCTTACAGGGGCCCGGGGAGCTGTTTTTT. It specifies CASRTLQGPGELFF.

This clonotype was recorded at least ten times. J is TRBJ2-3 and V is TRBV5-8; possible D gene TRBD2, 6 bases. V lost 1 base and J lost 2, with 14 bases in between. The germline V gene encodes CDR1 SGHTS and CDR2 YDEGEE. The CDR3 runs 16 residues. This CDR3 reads CASSLYSGLPTDTQYF. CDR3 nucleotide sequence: TGTGCCAGCAGCTTGTATTCTGGACTACCCACAGATACGCAGTATTTT.

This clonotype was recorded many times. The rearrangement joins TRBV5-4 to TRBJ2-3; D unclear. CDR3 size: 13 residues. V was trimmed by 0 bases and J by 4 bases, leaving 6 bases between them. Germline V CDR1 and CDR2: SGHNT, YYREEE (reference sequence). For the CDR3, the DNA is TGTGCCAGCAGCTTGGAGGTAGCAGATACGCAGTATTTT. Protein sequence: CASSLEVADTQYF.

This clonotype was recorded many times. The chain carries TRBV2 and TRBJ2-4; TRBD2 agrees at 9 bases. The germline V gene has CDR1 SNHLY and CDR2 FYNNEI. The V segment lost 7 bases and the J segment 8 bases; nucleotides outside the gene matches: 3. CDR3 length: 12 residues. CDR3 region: CASKGLADIQYF. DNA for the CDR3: TGTGCCAGCAAGGGACTAGCTGACATTCAGTACTTC.

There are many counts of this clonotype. CDR3 in amino acids: CASSSGTGPYGYTF. DNA of the CDR3: TGTGCCAGCAGCTCTGGGACAGGACCCTATGGCTACACCTTC. The V gene is TRBV7-3, the J gene TRBJ1-2, with 8 nucleotides matching TRBD1. Trimming cost V 4 bases and J 4 bases; bases outside gene matches: 5. Germline V gene data show CDR1 as SGHTA and CDR2 as FQGTGA. The CDR3 is made up of 14 amino acids.

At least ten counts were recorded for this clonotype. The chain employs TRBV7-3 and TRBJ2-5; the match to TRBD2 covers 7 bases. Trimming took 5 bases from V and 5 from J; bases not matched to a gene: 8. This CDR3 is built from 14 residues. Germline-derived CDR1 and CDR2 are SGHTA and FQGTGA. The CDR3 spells CASSRGAGDETQYF. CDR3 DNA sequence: TGTGCCAGCAGCCGCGGGGCGGGGGATGAGACCCAGTACTTC.